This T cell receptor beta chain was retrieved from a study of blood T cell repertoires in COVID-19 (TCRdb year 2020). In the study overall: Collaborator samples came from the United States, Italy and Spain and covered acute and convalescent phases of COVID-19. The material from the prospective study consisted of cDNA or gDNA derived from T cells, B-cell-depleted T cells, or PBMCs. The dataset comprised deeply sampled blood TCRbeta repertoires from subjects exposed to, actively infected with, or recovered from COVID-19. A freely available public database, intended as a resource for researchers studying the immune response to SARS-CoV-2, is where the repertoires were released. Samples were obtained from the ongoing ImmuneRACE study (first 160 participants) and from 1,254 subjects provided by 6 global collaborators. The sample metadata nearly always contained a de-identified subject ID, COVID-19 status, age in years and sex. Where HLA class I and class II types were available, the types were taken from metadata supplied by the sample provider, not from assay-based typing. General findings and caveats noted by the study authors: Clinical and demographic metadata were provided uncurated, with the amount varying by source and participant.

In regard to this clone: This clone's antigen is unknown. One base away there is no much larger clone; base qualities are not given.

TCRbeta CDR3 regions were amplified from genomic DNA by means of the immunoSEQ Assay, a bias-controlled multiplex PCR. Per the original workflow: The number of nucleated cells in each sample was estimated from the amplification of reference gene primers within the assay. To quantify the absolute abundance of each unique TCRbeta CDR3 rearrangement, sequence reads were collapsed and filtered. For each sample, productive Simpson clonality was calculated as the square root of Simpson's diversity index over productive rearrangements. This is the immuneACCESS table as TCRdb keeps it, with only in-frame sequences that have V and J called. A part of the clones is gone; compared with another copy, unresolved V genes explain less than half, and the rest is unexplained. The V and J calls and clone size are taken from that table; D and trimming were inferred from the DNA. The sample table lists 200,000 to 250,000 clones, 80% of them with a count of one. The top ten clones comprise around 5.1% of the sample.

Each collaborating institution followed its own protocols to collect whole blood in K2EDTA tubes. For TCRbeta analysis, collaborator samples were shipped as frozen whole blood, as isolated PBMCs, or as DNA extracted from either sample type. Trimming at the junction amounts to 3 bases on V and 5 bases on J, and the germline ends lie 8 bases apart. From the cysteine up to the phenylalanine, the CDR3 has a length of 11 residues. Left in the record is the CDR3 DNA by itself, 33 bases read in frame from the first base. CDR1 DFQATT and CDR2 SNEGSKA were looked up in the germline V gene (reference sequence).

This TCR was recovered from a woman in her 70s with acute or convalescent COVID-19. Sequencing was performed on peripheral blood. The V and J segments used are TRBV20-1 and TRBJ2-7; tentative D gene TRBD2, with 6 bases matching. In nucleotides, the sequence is TGCAGTGCTAGTCCGGGGGACGAGCAGTACTTC. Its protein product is CSASPGDEQYF.